Below are 18 T cell receptor beta chains sequenced from a single sample in a study of OX40 agonist ivuxolimab in advanced cancers. TCRdb keeps only in-frame clones here, not all; method: immunoSEQ multiplex PCR. The sample records just over 95,000 clones, 70% to 85% being singletons. Sequencing was performed on CD4+ or CD8+ T cells sorted from blood, taken in a trial of the OX40 agonist ivuxolimab. The receptors come from an adult with an advanced solid tumor such as melanoma, head and neck, liver or kidney cancer.

The chain links TRBV5-1 to TRBJ2-1; the match to TRBD1 covers 8 bases. Germline V gene lookup returns CDR1 SGHRS and CDR2 YFSETQ. The CDR3 totals 14 residues. Trimming removed 6 bases from V and 0 bases from J; junction bases left unmatched: 2. CDR3 protein: CASKTGGSYNEQFF. The CDR3, as DNA: TGCGCCAGCAAAACAGGGGGCTCCTACAATGAGCAGTTCTTC. The variable domain in full, with the rest retrieved from reference TRBV5-1 and TRBJ2-1, is KAGVTQTPRYLIKTRGQQVTLSCSPISGHRSVSWYQQTPGQGLQFLFEYFSETQRNKGNFPGRFSGRQFSNSRSEMNVSTLELGDSALYLCASKTGGSYNEQFFGPGTRLTVL.

The gene calls are TRBV21-1 and TRBJ2-5; the D segment call TRBD2 is taken from the table without a DNA check. TRBV21-1 is termed a pseudogene. This CDR3 spans 17 amino acids. In nucleotides, the CDR3 is TGTGCCAGCAGCAATCTGGGGCCTAGCGTGTACCAAGAGACCCAGTACTTC. Its translation: CASSNLGPSVYQETQYF.

V gene TRBV30 combines with J gene TRBJ2-1, with D unresolved. The CDR3 is 15 amino acids. Trimming pared 3 bases from V and 3 bases from J, leaving 15 bases between. Germline loops: CDR1 GTSNPN, CDR2 SVGIG (reference sequence). Here the CDR3 reads CAWRPWLDNYNEQFF. CDR3 bases: TGTGCCTGGAGACCCTGGTTAGATAACTACAATGAGCAGTTCTTC.

The chain couples TRBV6-5 to TRBJ2-5; maybe TRBD2 (6 bases). The CDR3 sequence is 14 residues long. Germline loops: CDR1 MNHEY, CDR2 SVGAGI. With 2 bases removed from V and 2 bases from J, the gap between germline ends came to 9 bases. The CDR3 coding sequence is TGTGCCAGCAGTTACGTTGCGGGGCAAGAGACCCAGTACTTC. As protein: CASSYVAGQETQYF.

A single count supports this clone. The CDR3 loop reads CASSLTSGPFYNEQFF. CDR3 bases: TGTGCCAGCAGCCTGACTAGCGGGCCTTTTTACAATGAGCAGTTCTTC. The chain is built from TRBV27 and TRBJ2-1; TRBD2 matches 10 bases. This CDR3 is built from 16 residues. V trimming: 6 bases; J trimming: 4 bases; junction bases outside the gene matches: 9. Germline-derived CDR1 and CDR2 are MNHEY and SMNVEV (reference sequence).

The chain employs TRBV9 and TRBJ2-6, with D perhaps assigned TRBD1 or TRBD2 (6 bases each). Between the trimmed V and J ends, which lost 3 bases and 0 bases, there was a span of 19 bases. The V gene's germline CDR1 is SGDLS and CDR2 YYNGEE. The CDR3 totals 19 residues. The CDR3 DNA sequence: TGTGCCAGCAGCGCCCTTGGGGGGCGCAGGGGCTCTGGGGCCAACGTCCTGACTTTC. Translation: CASSALGGRRGSGANVLTF. Full variable domain (outside the CDR3, taken from reference TRBV9 and TRBJ2-6): DSGVTQTPKHLITATGQRVTLRCSPRSGDLSVYWYQQSLDQGLQFLIQYYNGEERAKGNILERFSAQQFPDLHSELNLSSLELGDSALYFCASSALGGRRGSGANVLTFGAGSRLTVL.

This sequence joins TRBV19 and TRBJ1-1; D unresolved. The germline V and J ends were trimmed by 3 bases and 1 base, with 6 bases remaining between them. The CDR3 runs to 13 residues. Germline V gene sequence: CDR1 LNHDA, CDR2 SQIVND (reference sequence). CDR3 bases: TGTGCCAGTAGTATTTCCAGGAACACTGAAGCTTTCTTT. Translation: CASSISRNTEAFF.

The CDR3 coding sequence is TGTGCCAGCAGCCTAACCGGCCGACCATCTGGGGCCAACGTCCTGACTTTC. This translates into CASSLTGRPSGANVLTF. V usage is TRBV7-9 and J usage is TRBJ2-6; no definite D call. Germline V lookup: CDR1 SEHNR, CDR2 FQNEAQ (reference sequence). V lost 5 bases to trimming and J lost 1 base, with 15 bases between them. This CDR3 has 17 amino acids. The full variable domain, with the rest looked up from reference TRBV7-9 and TRBJ2-6, is DTGVSQNPRHKITKRGQNVTFRCDPISEHNRLYWYRQTLGQGPEFLTYFQNEAQLEKSRLLSDRFSAERPKGSFSTLEIQRTEQGDSAMYLCASSLTGRPSGANVLTFGAGSRLTVL.

The genes are TRBV6-6 and TRBJ1-5; 9 nucleotides line up with TRBD1. The junction had 5 bases not matched to a gene; V was cut back by 5 bases and J by 0 bases. The CDR3 loop spans 16 amino acids. Germline assignment: CDR1 MNHNY and CDR2 SVGAGI (reference sequence). The CDR3 nucleotides are TGTGCCAGCAGTCACCGGACAGGGGCTAGCAATCAGCCCCAGCATTTT. It is translated as CASSHRTGASNQPQHF.

For the CDR3, the DNA is TGTGCCAGCAGCGTAGGGGTAGCGGGAGGAGAGACCCAGTACTTC. Encoded protein: CASSVGVAGGETQYF. The chain carries TRBV9 and TRBJ2-5, with TRBD2 matching 10 bases. Germline trimming cut 0 bases from V and 4 bases from J; bases unmatched to any gene: 3. Germline V gene data show CDR1 as SGDLS and CDR2 as YYNGEE. The CDR3 spans 15 residues.

The gene calls are TRBV10-3 and TRBJ2-1; the match to TRBD2 covers 15 bases. The CDR3 runs to 15 residues. Germline CDR1 is ENHRY and CDR2 is SYGVKD. Trimming cost V 8 bases and J 4 bases; bases outside gene matches: 3. The CDR3 is CAIGTSGRSYNEQFF. For the CDR3, the DNA is TGTGCCATCGGGACTAGCGGGAGGTCATACAATGAGCAGTTCTTC.

The CDR3 here is CASSEGTGISQPQHF. CDR3 DNA: TGTGCCAGCAGCGAAGGGACAGGGATTTCTCAGCCCCAGCATTTT. The V and J genes are TRBV7-8 and TRBJ1-5, with TRBD1 matching over 9 bases. J was trimmed by 6 bases and V by 5 bases; bases with no gene match: 8. This CDR3 has 15 amino acids. Germline V lookup: CDR1 SGHVS, CDR2 FQNEAQ. Combining the CDR3 with reference TRBV7-8 and TRBJ1-5 gives the whole variable domain GAGVSQSPRYKVAKRGQDVALRCDPISGHVSLFWYQQALGQGPEFLTYFQNEAQLDKSGLPSDRFFAERPEGSVSTLKIQRTQQEDSAVYLCASSEGTGISQPQHFGDGTRLSIL.

The rearrangement uses TRBV30 and TRBJ2-3; 11 bases are a match to TRBD2. The ends lost 2 bases at V and 4 bases at J; junction bases unmatched: 8. The germline gives CDR1 GTSNPN, CDR2 SVGIG (reference sequence). This CDR3 comprises 16 residues. The CDR3 nucleotides are TGTGCCTGGAGTTTACCTAGCGGGGGGAGGGCAGATACGCAGTATTTT. Translation: CAWSLPSGGRADTQYF.

The chain recombines TRBV29-1 with TRBJ2-5; 10 bases fit TRBD2. The CDR3 runs 15 residues. J was trimmed by 5 bases and V by 5 bases; bases with no gene match: 11. Looked up from germline, CDR1 is SQVTM and CDR2 is ANQGSEA. The CDR3 DNA is TGCAGCGTTCGGACTAGCGGATTCTCCGAGGAGACCCAGTACTTC. Amino acids: CSVRTSGFSEETQYF.

V and J are TRBV6-5 and TRBJ1-5, with D tentatively TRBD1 (5 bases). The V gene lost 9 bases and the J gene lost 4 bases, with 13 bases spanning the gap. CDR3 length: 13 residues. Germline loops: CDR1 MNHEY, CDR2 SVGAGI. The CDR3 nucleotides are TGTGCCAGACCGGGGCCGGGGAATCAGCCCCAGCATTTT. Its translation: CARPGPGNQPQHF.

The genes are TRBV5-5 and TRBJ2-7; no definite D call. Germline CDR1 reads SGHKS; CDR2 reads YYEKEE (reference sequence). V lost 2 bases, J lost 4 bases, and 4 bases lay in between. The CDR3 has 11 residues. CDR3 nucleotides: TGTGCCAGCAGCTTAGGGTACGAGCAGTACTTC. It is translated as CASSLGYEQYF.

This chain links TRBV11-2 with TRBJ1-2, with unresolved D. Trimming cost V 6 bases and J 4 bases, with 15 bases left between them. The CDR3 has 14 residues. Germline CDR1 is SGHAT and CDR2 is FQNNGV. CDR3 coding DNA: TGTGCCAGCAGGCCGACCCCCACCCTCTATGGCTACACCTTC. Translated: CASRPTPTLYGYTF.

The rearrangement joins TRBV4-1 to TRBJ2-5; maybe TRBD2 (6 bases). This CDR3 comprises 16 residues. Per germline, CDR1 MGHRA and CDR2 YSYEKL. The V end lost 0 bases, the J end lost 4 bases, and 15 bases lay between the germline ends. The CDR3 sequence is CASSQDWGREAETQYF. In nucleotides, the CDR3 is TGCGCCAGCAGCCAAGATTGGGGCAGGGAGGCAGAGACCCAGTACTTC.